These T cell receptor beta chains were read from a single sample in a study of blood T cell repertoires in COVID-19. The protocol was immunoSEQ multiplex PCR, while the TCRdb copy is restricted to in-frame clones and leaves out a portion. The table has around 200,000 clones, 79% seen once; the top ten hold approximately 5.9%. Source material: peripheral blood. The source is a woman between 35 and 50 years old with COVID-19, enrolled during active disease. The CDR3 runs from the conserved cysteine through the conserved F or W. The D gene is left open where the match is weak. A clone size is listed for some rows: how often the clone was seen (once, few, many), or a class if it is expanded.

clone size	D gene	V gene	J gene	CDR3 protein	CDR3 DNA
.	TRBD2	TRBV10-3	TRBJ2-3	CAISSGGDTQYF	TGTGCCATCAGCTCGGGGGGGGATACGCAGTATTTT
many	.	TRBV30	TRBJ1-2	CAWSGRWGGTYGYTF	TGTGCCTGGAGCGGTCGTTGGGGGGGTACCTATGGCTACACCTTC
.	.	TRBV5-1	TRBJ2-5	CASSLSGYQETQYF	TGCGCCAGCAGCCTCTCGGGTTACCAAGAGACCCAGTACTTC
.	TRBD1	TRBV27	TRBJ1-4	CASSFTGAWEKLFF	TGTGCCAGCAGTTTTACAGGGGCATGGGAAAAACTGTTTTTT
.	.	TRBV6-2/TRBV6-3	TRBJ1-2	CASSYEAVRPALYGYTF	TGTGCCAGCAGTTACGAAGCGGTCAGGCCAGCGCTCTATGGCTACACCTTC
.	TRBD2	TRBV9	TRBJ2-7	CASSHGLAGGAYEQYF	TGTGCCAGCAGCCACGGACTAGCGGGAGGTGCCTACGAGCAGTACTTC
few	TRBD1	TRBV19	TRBJ1-5	CASSMGSLRTGEGQPQHF	TGTGCCAGTAGTATGGGAAGTTTACGGACAGGGGAGGGTCAGCCCCAGCATTTT
.	.	TRBV7-2	TRBJ1-3	CASSLEAGAGNTIYF	TGTGCCAGCAGCTTAGAGGCAGGGGCTGGAAACACCATATATTTT
.	.	TRBV7-2	TRBJ2-3	CASSPPGGSTDTQYF	TGTGCCAGCAGCCCCCCAGGGGGGAGCACAGATACGCAGTATTTT
.	TRBD1	TRBV11-3	TRBJ2-5	CASSTGQAETQYF	TGTGCCAGCAGCACCGGACAGGCAGAGACCCAGTACTTC
.	TRBD2	TRBV6-1	TRBJ2-3	CASSEGVLASGGTDTQYF	TGTGCCAGCAGTGAAGGAGTCTTGGCTAGCGGGGGCACAGATACGCAGTATTTT
.	.	TRBV27	TRBJ2-1	CASSLPSSYNEQFF	TGTGCCAGCAGTTTACCGAGCTCCTACAATGAGCAGTTCTTC
.	.	TRBV6-1	TRBJ2-2	CASSELPLPFTGELFF	TGTGCCAGCAGTGAACTCCCACTGCCGTTCACCGGGGAGCTGTTTTTT
.	TRBD1	TRBV5-1	TRBJ1-4	CASSSDRPNEKLFF	TGCGCCAGCAGTTCGGACAGGCCGAATGAAAAACTGTTTTTT
few	.	TRBV13	TRBJ1-1	CASSLGGRGVFMNTEAFF	TGTGCCAGCAGCTTAGGGGGCAGGGGTGTATTTATGAACACTGAAGCTTTCTTT
once	TRBD1	TRBV7-2	TRBJ1-2	CASSLGMGQTKGYTF	TGTGCCAGCAGCTTAGGAATGGGACAGACGAAAGGCTACACCTTC
few	.	TRBV6-5	TRBJ1-3	CASSYSSGTGNTIYF	TGTGCCAGCAGTTACTCGAGCGGGACTGGAAACACCATATATTTT
.	.	TRBV19	TRBJ2-1	CASSPSTRFERNEQFF	TGTGCCAGTAGTCCCTCGACTAGGTTCGAAAGAAATGAGCAGTTCTTC
once	.	TRBV6-5	TRBJ1-2	CASNGLTVSNYGYTF	TGTGCCAGCAACGGATTGACAGTTTCTAACTATGGCTACACCTTC
.	.	TRBV7-2	TRBJ1-2	CASSFGGYGYTF	TGTGCCAGCAGCTTCGGGGGCTATGGCTACACCTTC
.	.	TRBV7-8	TRBJ2-2	CASSLWTAGTGELFF	TGTGCCAGCAGCTTATGGACCGCGGGGACCGGGGAGCTGTTTTTT
once	.	TRBV19	TRBJ1-2	CASSIGRLYGYTF	TGTGCCAGTAGTATAGGGCGACTATATGGCTACACCTTC
few	TRBD1	TRBV9	TRBJ1-2	CASSPTELGTAFANYGYTF	TGTGCCAGCAGCCCTACCGAACTCGGGACAGCTTTTGCTAACTATGGCTACACCTTC
.	TRBD1	TRBV20-1	TRBJ1-5	CSASAGTAGQPQHF	TGCAGTGCTAGTGCCGGGACAGCCGGTCAGCCCCAGCATTTT
.	.	TRBV6-4	TRBJ2-1	CASSKELRYEQFF	TGTGCCAGCAGCAAGGAGCTTAGGTATGAGCAGTTCTTC
.	.	TRBV6-5	TRBJ1-4	CASSRSTDTNEKLFF	TGTGCCAGCAGTCGTTCGACAGACACTAATGAAAAACTGTTTTTT
.	TRBD2	TRBV6-5	TRBJ2-3	CASRRLAGGTDTQYF	TGTGCCAGCAGGAGACTAGCGGGCGGCACAGATACGCAGTATTTT